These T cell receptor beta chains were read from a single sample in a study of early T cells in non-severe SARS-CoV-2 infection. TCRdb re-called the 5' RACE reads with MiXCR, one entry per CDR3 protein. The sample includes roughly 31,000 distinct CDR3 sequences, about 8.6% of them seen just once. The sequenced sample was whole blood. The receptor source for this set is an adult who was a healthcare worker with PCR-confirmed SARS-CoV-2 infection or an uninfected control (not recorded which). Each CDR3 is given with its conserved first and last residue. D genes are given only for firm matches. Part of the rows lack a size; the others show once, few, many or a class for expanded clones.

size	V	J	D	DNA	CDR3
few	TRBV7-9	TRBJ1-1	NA	TGTGCCAGCAGTCGGAGCGGGCTACAGTTCACTGAAGCTTTCTTT	CASSRSGLQFTEAFF
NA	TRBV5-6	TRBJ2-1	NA	TGTGCCAGCAGCTTAACCGAACGTTCACAGTTCTTC	CASSLTERSQFF
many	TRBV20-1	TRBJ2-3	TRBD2	TGCAGTGCTAACTCCGGACTAGCGGGGGGCGTTAGCACAGATACGCAGTATTTT	CSANSGLAGGVSTDTQYF
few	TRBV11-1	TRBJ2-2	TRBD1	TGTGCCAGCAGGCCGGGACAGCTTAACACCGGGGAGCTGTTTTTT	CASRPGQLNTGELFF
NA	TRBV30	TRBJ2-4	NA	TGTGCCTGGAGTGGAGTCTTTCTCTCGGGGACCAAAAACATTCAGTACTTC	CAWSGVFLSGTKNIQYF
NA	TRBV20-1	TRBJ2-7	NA	TGCAGTGCTAGTACACAAGGGGACTACGAGCAGTACTTC	CSASTQGDYEQYF
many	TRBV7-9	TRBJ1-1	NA	TGTGCCAGCAGCAGGGAGAACACTGAAGCTTTCTTT	CASSRENTEAFF
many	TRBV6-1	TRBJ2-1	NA	TGTGCCAGCAGGGGGGGACATGAGCAGTTCTTC	CASRGGHEQFF
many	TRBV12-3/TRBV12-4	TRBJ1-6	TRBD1	TGTGCCAGCAGTTTATATACAGGGGGCTCACCCCTCCACTTT	CASSLYTGGSPLHF
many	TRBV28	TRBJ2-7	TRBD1	TGTGCCAGCAGTTTTGTTTTCACAGGGGGCCACGAGCAGTACTTC	CASSFVFTGGHEQYF
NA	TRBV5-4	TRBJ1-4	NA	TGTGCCAGCAGCCCCGATCGGGGGAAGGAACTGTTTTTT	CASSPDRGKELFF
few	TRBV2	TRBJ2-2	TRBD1	TGTGCCAGCAGCAGGGACAGGGACCCAACCGGGGAGCTGTTTTTT	CASSRDRDPTGELFF
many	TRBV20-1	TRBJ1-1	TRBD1	TGCAGTGCAAGACGACCGATCAGATGGACAGGTCTTCAACTGAACACTGAAGCTTTCTTT	CSARRPIRWTGLQLNTEAFF
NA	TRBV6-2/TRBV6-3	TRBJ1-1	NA	TGTGCCAGCAGTTACGTTCGGGAAGCTTTCTTT	CASSYVREAFF
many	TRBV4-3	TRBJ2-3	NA	TGCGCCAGCAGCCAAGATTTGCGGGATCGCACAGATACGCAGTATTTT	CASSQDLRDRTDTQYF
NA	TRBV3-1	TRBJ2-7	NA	TGTGCCAGCAGCGGACTCCCCGACGAGCAGTACTTC	CASSGLPDEQYF
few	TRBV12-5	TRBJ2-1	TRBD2	TGTGCTAGTGGTTTGCCTTCACCGGGACTAGCGGAAAGAGGATCCTACAATGAGCAGTTCTTC	CASGLPSPGLAERGSYNEQFF
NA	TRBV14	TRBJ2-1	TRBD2	TGTGCCAGCAGCCCGAGCGGGGGAGGGTACAATGAGCAGTTCTTC	CASSPSGGGYNEQFF
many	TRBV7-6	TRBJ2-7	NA	TGTGCCAGCAGCTTAGGGCAGGGTACAGTCGAGCAGTACTTC	CASSLGQGTVEQYF
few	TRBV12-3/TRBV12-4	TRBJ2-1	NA	TGTGCCAGCGGTAACCTCCGCGGGTCCTCTTACAATGAGCAGTTCTTC	CASGNLRGSSYNEQFF
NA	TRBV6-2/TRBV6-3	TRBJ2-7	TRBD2	TGTGCCAGCGACCTCGGACGGCCGGGACTAGCGGCATACGAGCAGTACTTC	CASDLGRPGLAAYEQYF
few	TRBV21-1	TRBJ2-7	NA	TGTGCCAGTCGGGACCGGCAAGACGAGCAGTACTTC	CASRDRQDEQYF
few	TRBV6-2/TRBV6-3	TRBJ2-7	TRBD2	TGTGCCAGCAGTGCCCGAGGGATCCGGGAGGCCTACGAGCAGTACTTC	CASSARGIREAYEQYF
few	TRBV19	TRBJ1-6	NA	TGTGCCAGTAGTATCGCGGGAGGGCCGCTCACCCTCCACTTT	CASSIAGGPLTLHF
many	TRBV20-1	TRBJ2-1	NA	TGCAGTGCTAGAGCGGGCGGAAAGCCGAGTGAGCAGTTCTTC	CSARAGGKPSEQFF
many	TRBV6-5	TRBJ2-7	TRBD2	TGTGCCAGCATGGGACTAGCGGGTGTGCAGTACTTC	CASMGLAGVQYF
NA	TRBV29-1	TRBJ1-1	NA	TGCAGCGCCTCGGCAGGGGCCGGAAACACTGAAGCTTTCTTT	CSASAGAGNTEAFF